This T cell receptor (beta chain) was profiled in a study of identical twins. Healthy Caucasian donors formed the entire cohort. A few counts support this clonotype. Germline V lookup: CDR1 MDHEN, CDR2 SYDVKM. V shed 3 bases and J shed 6 bases, with 17 bases lying between them. There are 16 residues in the CDR3. MiXCR, run by TCRdb on the 5' RACE reads, gives a single entry per CDR3 protein. The table records 400,000 to 600,000 distinct CDR3 sequences, 20% to 25% of them present only once. These data were also reused for a study on yellow fever vaccine responses in identical twins.

The chain uses TRBV28 and TRBJ2-2; D unresolved. Specimen: CD4+ T cells sorted from blood. The clonotype originates from a young woman in good health. CDR3 sequence reads: CASSFGRLGRPGELFF. The CDR3 DNA reads TGTGCCAGCAGTTTCGGACGCCTAGGCAGGCCCGGGGAGCTGTTTTTT.